A single sample is the source of the 9 T cell receptor beta chains below, sequenced in a study of T-cell reconstitution after alpha-beta-depleted transplantation in children. Unique molecular identifiers were incorporated during preparation of the TCRbeta library. TCRdb reprocessed the PCR reads with MiXCR, giving one entry per CDR3 protein. The table shows approximately 980,000 distinct CDR3 sequences, with about 29% occurring only once. Specimen: PBMCs, mostly from graft donor cells, collected 360 days after TCRalphabeta/CD19-depleted stem cell transplant. The receptor source for this set is a boy under two years old who had a stem cell transplant for SCID, so the T cells may come from the graft donor.

This clonotype came up a few times. The rearrangement uses TRBV6-2 or TRBV6-3 and TRBJ2-3; 13 nucleotides agree with TRBD2. Germline CDR1 and CDR2: MNHEY and SVGEGT. The ends lost 7 bases at V and 4 bases at J; junction bases unmatched: 14. The CDR3 has 18 amino acids. In DNA, the CDR3 is TGTGCCAGCACCGGGACTAGCGGGGTCCTGGGATTCGCAGATACGCAGTATTTT. Protein sequence: CASTGTSGVLGFADTQYF.

This chain uses TRBV11-2 with TRBJ2-1; TRBD1 matches 10 bases. The CDR3 length is 16 residues. Germline lookup yields CDR1 SGHAT and CDR2 FQNNGV. The V gene end was trimmed by 3 bases and the J gene end by 0 bases; junction bases not matched to a gene: 2. The CDR3 nucleotides read TGTGCCAGCAGCTTTCGACAGGGGGCCTCCTACAATGAGCAGTTCTTC. Translated: CASSFRQGASYNEQFF.

The chain employs TRBV29-1 and TRBJ2-2, with TRBD1 as a possible D gene (5 bases). The ends were cut back, 5 bases at V and 2 bases at J, with 6 bases in the middle. From germline, CDR1 is SQVTM and CDR2 ANQGSEA. CDR3 size: 12 residues. CDR3 DNA sequence: TGCAGCGTTCAGGGAAACACCGGGGAGCTGTTTTTT. Protein sequence: CSVQGNTGELFF.

The V gene is TRBV7-3, the J gene TRBJ2-1; 7 bases fit TRBD1. V was clipped by 0 bases and J by 6 bases; unmatched bases: 11. Germline-derived CDR1 and CDR2 are SGHTA and FQGTGA. The CDR3 loop spans 17 amino acids. CDR3 in amino acids: CASSLTPVGQVSNEQFF. The CDR3 DNA is TGTGCCAGCAGCTTAACCCCCGTCGGACAGGTCTCCAATGAGCAGTTCTTC. The entire variable domain, with the rest obtained from reference TRBV7-3 and TRBJ2-1, is as follows: GAGVSQTPSNKVTEKGKYVELRCDPISGHTALYWYRQSLGQGPEFLIYFQGTGAADDSGLPNDRFFAVRPEGSVSTLKIQRTERGDSAVYLCASSLTPVGQVSNEQFFGPGTRLTVL.

The chain is built from TRBV12-5 and TRBJ2-2; 11 nucleotides agree with TRBD2. From germline, CDR1 is LGHNT and CDR2 FRNRAP. V trimming: 4 bases; J trimming: 1 base; junction bases outside the gene matches: 8. The CDR3 is 18 residues long. CDR3 nucleotide sequence: TGTGCTAGTGGTTCGCCTGCCGGGACTAGCGGGAACACCGGGGAGCTGTTTTTT. Its translation is CASGSPAGTSGNTGELFF.

The rearrangement uses TRBV20-1 and TRBJ1-4; tentative D call: TRBD1 (6 bases). Germline V gene data show CDR1 as DFQATT and CDR2 as SNEGSKA (reference sequence). Trimming left V 5 bases short and J 2 bases short, with 12 bases between. The CDR3 sequence is 14 residues long. Here the CDR3 reads CSAGRGPTNEKLFF. The CDR3 DNA reads TGCAGTGCTGGACGGGGGCCGACTAATGAAAAACTGTTTTTT.

V is TRBV12-3 or TRBV12-4 and J is TRBJ2-7, with TRBD2 matching 9 bases. J gave up 3 bases and V 5 bases, and 5 bases lay outside the gene matches. There are 14 residues in the CDR3. CDR3 nucleotide sequence: TGTGCCAGCAGTCTAGGCGGGGGGGTCTACGAGCAGTACTTC. This sequence encodes CASSLGGGVYEQYF.

This chain uses TRBV12-3 or TRBV12-4 with TRBJ2-5; 10 nucleotides line up with TRBD2. This CDR3 has 16 amino acids. Trimming cost V 4 bases and J 4 bases; bases outside gene matches: 9. CDR3 bases: TGTGCCAGCAGTTCAGGAGCGGGGGGGCCACTAGAGACCCAGTACTTC. Its protein product is CASSSGAGGPLETQYF.

The V and J genes are TRBV12-3 or TRBV12-4 and TRBJ1-1; 11 nucleotides agree with TRBD1. This CDR3 contains 16 residues. V shed 5 bases and J 1 base; nucleotides not matched to a gene: 6. CDR3 residues: CASSPGDRGWNTEAFF. Here the CDR3 DNA reads TGTGCCAGCAGTCCAGGGGACAGGGGGTGGAACACTGAAGCTTTCTTT.